This TCR beta chain originates from a study of blood T cells in healthy people across ages. The CDR3 runs 13 residues. Per the germline V gene, CDR1 is ENHRY and CDR2 is SYGVKD. The V gene lost 10 bases and the J gene lost 0 bases, with 11 bases spanning the gap. Regarding the study as a whole: Both naive CD4+ cell counts and diversity were greater in long-lived donors than in aged donors.

Sample-barcoded 5' priming and a J-beta primer mix drove a second PCR of roughly 7 to 11 cycles. The study obtained at least 2.5 million CDR3-containing paired-end reads from every sample. TCRdb independently ran MiXCR on the 5' RACE reads; one entry per CDR3 protein. There are 1,800,000 or so distinct CDR3 sequences in the sample; around 42% occur only once, and 20% to 25% lies in the top ten. This clonotype was seen more than once but under ten times. Its target is unknown. The receptor was isolated from a human donor in good health. Specimen: blood. The rearrangement links TRBV10-3 to TRBJ2-3; TRBD2 might be the D (5 bases). CDR3 nucleotide sequence: TGTGCCACCGGGGTTCCTAGCACAGATACGCAGTATTTT. Protein: CATGVPSTDTQYF.